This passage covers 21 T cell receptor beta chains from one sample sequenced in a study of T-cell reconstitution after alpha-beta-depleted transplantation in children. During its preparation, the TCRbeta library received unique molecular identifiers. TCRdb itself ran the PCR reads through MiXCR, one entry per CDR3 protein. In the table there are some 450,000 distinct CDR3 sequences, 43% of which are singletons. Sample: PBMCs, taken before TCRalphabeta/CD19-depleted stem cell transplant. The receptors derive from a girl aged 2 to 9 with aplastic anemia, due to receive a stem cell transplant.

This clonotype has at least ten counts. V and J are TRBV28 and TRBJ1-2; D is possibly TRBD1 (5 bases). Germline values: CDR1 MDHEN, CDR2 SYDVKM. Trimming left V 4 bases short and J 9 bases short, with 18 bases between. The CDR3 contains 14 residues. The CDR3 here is CASSSRRGALRYTF. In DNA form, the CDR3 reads TGTGCCAGCAGTTCAAGGAGGGGCGCCCTGCGCTACACCTTC.

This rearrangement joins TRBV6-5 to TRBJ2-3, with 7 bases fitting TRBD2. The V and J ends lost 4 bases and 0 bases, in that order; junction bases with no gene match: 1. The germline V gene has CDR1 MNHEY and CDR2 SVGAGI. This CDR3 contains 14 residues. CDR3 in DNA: TGTGCCAGCAGTTCGACTAGCAGCACAGATACGCAGTATTTT. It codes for CASSSTSSTDTQYF.

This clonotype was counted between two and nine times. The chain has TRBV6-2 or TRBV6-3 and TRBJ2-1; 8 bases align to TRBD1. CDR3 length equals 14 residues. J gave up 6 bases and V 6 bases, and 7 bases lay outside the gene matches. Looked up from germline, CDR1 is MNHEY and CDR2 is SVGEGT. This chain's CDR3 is CASRRLDRVNEQFF. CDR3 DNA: TGTGCCAGCAGGCGGCTGGACAGGGTCAATGAGCAGTTCTTC.

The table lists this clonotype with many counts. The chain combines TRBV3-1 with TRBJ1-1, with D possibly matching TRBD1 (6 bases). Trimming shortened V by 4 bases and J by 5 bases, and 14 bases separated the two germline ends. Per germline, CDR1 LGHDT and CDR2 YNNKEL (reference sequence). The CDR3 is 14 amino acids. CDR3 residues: CASSLRGARTEAFF. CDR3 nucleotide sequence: TGTGCCAGCAGCCTTCGGGGGGCAAGAACTGAAGCTTTCTTT.

This CDR3 is CASSSFGQETQYF. CDR3 nucleotide sequence: TGTGCCAGCAGTTCCTTCGGGCAAGAGACCCAGTACTTC. This chain joins TRBV27 and TRBJ2-5; no definite D call. The germline V gene encodes CDR1 MNHEY and CDR2 SMNVEV (reference sequence). Trimming stripped 4 bases from V and 2 bases from J, with 8 bases between. The length of the CDR3 is 13 residues.

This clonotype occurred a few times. CDR3 amino acids: CASSLWGHNYGYTF. The DNA for the CDR3 is TGTGCCAGCAGTTTATGGGGTCACAACTATGGCTACACCTTC. The chain has TRBV12-3 or TRBV12-4 and TRBJ1-2; D is undetermined. The CDR3 is 14 amino acids. Trimming pared 2 bases from V and 2 bases from J, leaving 9 bases between.

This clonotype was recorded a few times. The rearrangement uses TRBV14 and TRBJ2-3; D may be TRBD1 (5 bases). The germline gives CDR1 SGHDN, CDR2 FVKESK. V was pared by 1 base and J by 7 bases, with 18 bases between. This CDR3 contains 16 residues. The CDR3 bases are TGTGCCAGCAGCCAAGTGGCTGGGGCTAGTCTTCATACGCAGTATTTT. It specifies CASSQVAGASLHTQYF.

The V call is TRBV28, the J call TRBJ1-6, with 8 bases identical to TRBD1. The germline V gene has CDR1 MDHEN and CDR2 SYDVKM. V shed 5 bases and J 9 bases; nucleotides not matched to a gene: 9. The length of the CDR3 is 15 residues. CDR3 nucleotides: TGTGCCAGCAGTCTAACAGGGGGTATAAGTTCACCCCTCCACTTT. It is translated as CASSLTGGISSPLHF.

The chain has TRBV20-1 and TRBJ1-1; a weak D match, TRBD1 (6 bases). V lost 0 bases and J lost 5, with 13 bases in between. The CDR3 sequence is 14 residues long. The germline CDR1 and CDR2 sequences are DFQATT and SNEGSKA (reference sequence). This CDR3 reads CSAREGGGATEAFF. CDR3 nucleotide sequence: TGCAGTGCTAGAGAGGGCGGGGGGGCGACTGAAGCTTTCTTT.

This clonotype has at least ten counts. For the CDR3, the DNA is TGTGCCACCAGCAGAGATGAGGACTACGAGCAGTACTTC. Amino acid sequence: CATSRDEDYEQYF. V and J are TRBV15 and TRBJ2-7; D gene uncertain. V dropped 0 bases and J dropped 3 bases, with 6 bases sitting between them. There are 13 residues in the CDR3. Germline V gene data show CDR1 as LNHNV and CDR2 as YYDKDF (reference sequence).

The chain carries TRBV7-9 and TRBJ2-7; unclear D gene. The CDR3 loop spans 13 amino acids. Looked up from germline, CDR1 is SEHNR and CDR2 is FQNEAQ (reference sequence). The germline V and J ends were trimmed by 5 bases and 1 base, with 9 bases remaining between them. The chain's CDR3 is CASSPSASYEQYF. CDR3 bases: TGTGCCAGCAGCCCCAGTGCGTCCTACGAGCAGTACTTC.

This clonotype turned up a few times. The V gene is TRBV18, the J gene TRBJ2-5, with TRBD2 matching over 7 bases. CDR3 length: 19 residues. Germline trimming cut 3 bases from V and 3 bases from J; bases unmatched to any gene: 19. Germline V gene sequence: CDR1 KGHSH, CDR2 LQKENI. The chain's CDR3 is CASSPIIAVDGGRKETQYF. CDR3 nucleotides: TGTGCCAGCTCACCGATCATAGCAGTCGATGGCGGGAGAAAAGAGACCCAGTACTTC. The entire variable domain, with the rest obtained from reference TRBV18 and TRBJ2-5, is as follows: NAGVMQNPRHLVRRRGQEARLRCSPMKGHSHVYWYRQLPEEGLKFMVYLQKENIIDESGMPKERFSAEFPKEGPSILRIQQVVRGDSAAYFCASSPIIAVDGGRKETQYFGPGTRLLVL.

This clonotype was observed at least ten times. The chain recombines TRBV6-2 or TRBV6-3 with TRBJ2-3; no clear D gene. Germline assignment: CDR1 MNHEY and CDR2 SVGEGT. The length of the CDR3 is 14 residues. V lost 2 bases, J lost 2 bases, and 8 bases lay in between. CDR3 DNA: TGTGCCAGCAGTTACGCGGCAATCACAGATACGCAGTATTTT. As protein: CASSYAAITDTQYF.

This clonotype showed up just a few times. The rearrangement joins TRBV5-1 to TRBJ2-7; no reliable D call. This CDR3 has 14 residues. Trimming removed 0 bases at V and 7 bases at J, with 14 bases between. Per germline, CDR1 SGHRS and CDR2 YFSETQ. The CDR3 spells CASSLATVSWEQYF. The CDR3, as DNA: TGCGCCAGCAGCTTGGCCACCGTATCCTGGGAGCAGTACTTC.

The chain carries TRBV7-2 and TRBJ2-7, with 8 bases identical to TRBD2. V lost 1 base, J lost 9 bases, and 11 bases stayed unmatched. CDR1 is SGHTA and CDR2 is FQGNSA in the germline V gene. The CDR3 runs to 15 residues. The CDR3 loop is CASSLDGVAGSPQYF. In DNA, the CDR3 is TGTGCCAGCAGCTTAGACGGGGTAGCGGGGTCTCCGCAGTACTTC.

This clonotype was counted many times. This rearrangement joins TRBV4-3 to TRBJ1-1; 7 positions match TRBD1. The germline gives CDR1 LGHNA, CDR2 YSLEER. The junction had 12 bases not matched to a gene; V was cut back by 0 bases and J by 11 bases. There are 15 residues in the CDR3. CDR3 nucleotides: TGCGCCAGCAGCCAAGACCACAGGGGCGCGTCAGTGGCTTTCTTT. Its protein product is CASSQDHRGASVAFF.

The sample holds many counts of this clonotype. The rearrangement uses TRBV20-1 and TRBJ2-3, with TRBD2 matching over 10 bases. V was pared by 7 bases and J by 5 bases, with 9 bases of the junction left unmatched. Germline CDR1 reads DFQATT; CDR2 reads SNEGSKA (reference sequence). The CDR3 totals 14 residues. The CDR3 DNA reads TGCAGTGTAATTAAGCGGGAGGGCCAAGATACGCAGTATTTT. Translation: CSVIKREGQDTQYF.

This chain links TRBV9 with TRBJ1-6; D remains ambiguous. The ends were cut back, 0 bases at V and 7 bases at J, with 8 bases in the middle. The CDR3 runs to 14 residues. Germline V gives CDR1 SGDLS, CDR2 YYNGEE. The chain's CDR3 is CASSVAPENSPLHF. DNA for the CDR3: TGTGCCAGCAGCGTAGCCCCGGAGAATTCACCCCTCCACTTT.

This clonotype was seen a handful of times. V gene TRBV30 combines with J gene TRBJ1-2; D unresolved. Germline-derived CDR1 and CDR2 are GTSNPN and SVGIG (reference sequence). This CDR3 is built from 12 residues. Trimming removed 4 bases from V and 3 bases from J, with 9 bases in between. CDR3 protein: CAWKRWDYGYTF. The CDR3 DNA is TGTGCCTGGAAACGTTGGGACTATGGCTACACCTTC.

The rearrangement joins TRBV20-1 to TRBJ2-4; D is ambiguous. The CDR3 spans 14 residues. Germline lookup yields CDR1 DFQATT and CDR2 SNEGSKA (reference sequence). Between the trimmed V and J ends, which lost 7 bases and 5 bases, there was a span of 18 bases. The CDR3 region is CSVLEMGNENIQYF. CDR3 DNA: TGCAGTGTCCTGGAGATGGGAAACGAAAACATTCAGTACTTC.

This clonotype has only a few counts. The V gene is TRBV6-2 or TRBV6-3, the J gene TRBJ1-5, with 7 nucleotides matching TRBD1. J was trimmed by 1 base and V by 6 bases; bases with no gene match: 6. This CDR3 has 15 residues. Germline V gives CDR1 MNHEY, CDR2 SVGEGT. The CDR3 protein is CASSLQGTSNQPQHF. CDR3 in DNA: TGTGCCAGCAGCCTACAGGGGACGAGCAATCAGCCCCAGCATTTT.